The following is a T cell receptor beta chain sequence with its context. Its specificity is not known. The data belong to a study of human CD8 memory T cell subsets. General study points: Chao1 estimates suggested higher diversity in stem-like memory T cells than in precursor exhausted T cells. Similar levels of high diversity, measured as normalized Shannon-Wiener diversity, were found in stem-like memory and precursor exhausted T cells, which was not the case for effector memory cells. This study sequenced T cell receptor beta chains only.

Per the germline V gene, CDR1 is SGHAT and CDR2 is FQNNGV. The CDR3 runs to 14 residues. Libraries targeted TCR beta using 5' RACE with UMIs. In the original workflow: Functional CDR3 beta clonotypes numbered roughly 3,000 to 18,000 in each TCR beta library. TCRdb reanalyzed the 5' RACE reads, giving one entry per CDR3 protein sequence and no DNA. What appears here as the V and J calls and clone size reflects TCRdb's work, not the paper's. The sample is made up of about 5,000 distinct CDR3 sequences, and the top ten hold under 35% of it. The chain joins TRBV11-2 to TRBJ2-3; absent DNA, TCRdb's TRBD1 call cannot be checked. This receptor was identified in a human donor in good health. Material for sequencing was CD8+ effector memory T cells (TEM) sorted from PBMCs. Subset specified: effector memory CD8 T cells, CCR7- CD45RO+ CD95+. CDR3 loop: CASSPSGDARTQYF.